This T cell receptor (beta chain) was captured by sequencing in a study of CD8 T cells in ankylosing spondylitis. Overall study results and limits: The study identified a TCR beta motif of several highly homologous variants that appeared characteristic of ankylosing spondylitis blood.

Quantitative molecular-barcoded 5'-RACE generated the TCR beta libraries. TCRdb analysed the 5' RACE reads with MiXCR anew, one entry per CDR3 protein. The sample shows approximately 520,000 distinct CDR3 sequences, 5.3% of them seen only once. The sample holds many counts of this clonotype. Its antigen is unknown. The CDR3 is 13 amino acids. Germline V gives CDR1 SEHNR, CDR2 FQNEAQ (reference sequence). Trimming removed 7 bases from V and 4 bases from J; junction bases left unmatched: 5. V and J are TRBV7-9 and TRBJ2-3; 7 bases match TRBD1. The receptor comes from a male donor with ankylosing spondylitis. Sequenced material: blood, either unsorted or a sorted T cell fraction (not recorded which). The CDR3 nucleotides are TGTGCCAGCACCAAGGACAGGTCAGATACGCAGTATTTT. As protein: CASTKDRSDTQYF.